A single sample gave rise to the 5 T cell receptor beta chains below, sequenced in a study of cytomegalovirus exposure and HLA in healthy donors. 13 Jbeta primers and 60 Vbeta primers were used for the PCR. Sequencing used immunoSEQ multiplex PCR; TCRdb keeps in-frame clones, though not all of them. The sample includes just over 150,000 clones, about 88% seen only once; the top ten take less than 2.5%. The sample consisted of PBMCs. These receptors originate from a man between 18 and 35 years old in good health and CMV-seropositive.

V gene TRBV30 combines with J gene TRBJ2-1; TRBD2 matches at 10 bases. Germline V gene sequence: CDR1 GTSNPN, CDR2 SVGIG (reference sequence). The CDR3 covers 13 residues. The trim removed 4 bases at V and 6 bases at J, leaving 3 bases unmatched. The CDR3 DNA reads TGTGCCTGGACTCGGACTAGCGGCAATGAGCAGTTCTTC. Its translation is CAWTRTSGNEQFF.

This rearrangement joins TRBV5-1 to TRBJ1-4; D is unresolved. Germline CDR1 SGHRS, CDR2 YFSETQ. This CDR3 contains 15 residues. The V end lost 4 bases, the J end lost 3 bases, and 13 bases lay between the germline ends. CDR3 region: CASSPPGKANEKLFF. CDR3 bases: TGCGCCAGCAGCCCCCCCGGGAAAGCTAATGAAAAACTGTTTTTT. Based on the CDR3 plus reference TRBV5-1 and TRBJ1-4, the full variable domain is KAGVTQTPRYLIKTRGQQVTLSCSPISGHRSVSWYQQTPGQGLQFLFEYFSETQRNKGNFPGRFSGRQFSNSRSEMNVSTLELGDSALYLCASSPPGKANEKLFFGSGTQLSVL.

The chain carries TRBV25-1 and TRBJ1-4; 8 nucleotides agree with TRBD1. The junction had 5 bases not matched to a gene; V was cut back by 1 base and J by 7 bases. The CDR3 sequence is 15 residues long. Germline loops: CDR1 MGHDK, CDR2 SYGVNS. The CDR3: CASSEWAGGSEKLFF. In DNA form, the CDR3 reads TGTGCCAGCAGTGAATGGGCAGGGGGCAGTGAAAAACTGTTTTTT.

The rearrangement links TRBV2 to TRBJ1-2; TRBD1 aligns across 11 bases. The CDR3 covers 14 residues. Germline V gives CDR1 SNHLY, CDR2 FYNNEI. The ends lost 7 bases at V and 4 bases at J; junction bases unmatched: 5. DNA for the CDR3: TGTGCCAGCACCCTAGGGACAGGGGGCTATGGCTACACCTTC. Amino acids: CASTLGTGGYGYTF.

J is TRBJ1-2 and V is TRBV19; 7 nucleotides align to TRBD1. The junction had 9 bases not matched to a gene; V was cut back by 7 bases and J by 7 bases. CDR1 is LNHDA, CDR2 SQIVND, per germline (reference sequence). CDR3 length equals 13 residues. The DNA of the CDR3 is TGTGCCAGTAACCAACAGGGACAGACTGGCTACACCTTC. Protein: CASNQQGQTGYTF.